The sequence of this T cell receptor beta chain was determined in a study of early T cells in non-severe SARS-CoV-2 infection. Study-wide context: It was bulk RNA from unsorted whole blood that was sequenced, and the chains were unpaired.

Attachment of unique molecular identifiers to individual cDNA molecules was performed. TCRdb re-called the 5' RACE reads with MiXCR, one entry per CDR3 protein. The data show some 71,000 distinct CDR3 sequences, more than 9.5% seen once. Germline CDR1 and CDR2: KGHSY and FQNENV. Trimming took 2 bases from V and 7 from J, leaving 6 bases between them. The CDR3 contains 13 residues. The chain couples TRBV16 to TRBJ1-6; D remains ambiguous. The sample consisted of whole blood, taken at baseline. The TCR comes from an adult who was a healthcare worker with PCR-confirmed SARS-CoV-2 infection or an uninfected control (not recorded which). The CDR3 sequence is CASSQNKNSPLHF. CDR3 nucleotide sequence: TGTGCCAGCAGCCAAAATAAGAATTCACCCCTCCACTTT.